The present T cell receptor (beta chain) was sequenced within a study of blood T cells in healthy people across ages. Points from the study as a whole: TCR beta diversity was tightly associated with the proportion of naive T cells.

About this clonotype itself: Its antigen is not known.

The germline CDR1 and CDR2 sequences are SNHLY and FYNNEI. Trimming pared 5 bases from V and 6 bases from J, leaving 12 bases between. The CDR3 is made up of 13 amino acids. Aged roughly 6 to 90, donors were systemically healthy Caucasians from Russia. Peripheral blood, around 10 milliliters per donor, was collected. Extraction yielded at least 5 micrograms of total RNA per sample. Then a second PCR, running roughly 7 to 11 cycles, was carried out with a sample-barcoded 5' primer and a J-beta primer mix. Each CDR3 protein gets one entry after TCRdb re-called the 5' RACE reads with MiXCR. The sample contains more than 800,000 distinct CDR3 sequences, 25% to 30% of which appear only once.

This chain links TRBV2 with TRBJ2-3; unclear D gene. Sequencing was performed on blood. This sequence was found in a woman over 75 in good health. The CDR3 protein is CASSLGIYDTQYF. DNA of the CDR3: TGTGCCAGCAGTCTAGGAATCTACGATACGCAGTATTTT.